This section outlines one TCR beta chain sequence together with its context. The clone's antigen remains unknown. Per-base quality was not reported, and no clone a single base away is much larger than it. Naive CD8 T cell libraries were made from about 21,000 to 970,000 sorted cells using 10%, 30% or 50% of purified RNA. Naive CD8 T cells, defined as CD8+CD4-CCR7+CD45RA+, were FACS-sorted into RLT Plus buffer on a BD FACSAria II. To test detection sensitivity, Jurkat RNA equal to approximately 10 TCR copies was added to samples of roughly 18,000-1,100,000 naive CD8 T cells. CD8 T cells were enriched with RosetteSep CD8+ T Cell Enrichment Cocktail and Ficoll-Paque, followed by ACK red cell lysis. This sample was taken from a study of molecular identifiers for immune sequencing clone quantification (dated by TCRdb to the late 2010s). Context from the whole study: For a replicate experiment, the RNA from either approximately 20,000 or 100,000 naive CD8 T cells was divided into five aliquots, and four of those aliquots went on to sequencing. This methods study used CD8 T cells to benchmark TCR RNA copy counting and molecular-identifier clustering-based TCR repertoire sequencing (MIDCIRS). Here is what the overall study found, with its caveats: Modeling indicated about 3 TCR RNA copies recovered per cell, compared with about 10 by digital PCR, which implies a capture efficiency of approximately 30%. When barcode sub-clustering was omitted, TCR diversity was inflated by chimeric consensus sequences, with chimeras reaching as high as 47%. Spiked-in Jurkat TCR RNA equivalent to a single cell was reported to be detectable even among one million naive CD8 T cells. The naive libraries included spiked-in Jurkat TCR RNA (about nine copies' worth), and this Jurkat TCR RNA is not part of the donor repertoire. In CMV-specific effector cells, clones with more than 20 RNA copies accounted for over 97% of molecules, whereas in naive cells such clones accounted for under 1%. Highly expanded clone sizes could be underestimated because identical TCR molecules may share a barcode.

The method was PCR. Sequencing relied on a NextSeq 500. Bulk TCR libraries were prepared as previously described, using TCR primers listed in Table S5. Total RNA was purified with the Qiagen AllPrep DNA/RNA kit. Reads from multiple sequencing runs of the same library were pooled before analysis. In the source study's methods: Only reads with exact TCR constant sequence were kept, trimmed to 150 nt, and grouped by their 12-nt molecular barcodes. Reads inside each barcode group were sub-clustered using a 15% Levenshtein threshold, and a quality-weighted consensus sequence was constructed for each RNA molecule. Non-functional sequences were filtered out, along with any lower-count sequence sitting one edit away from another sequence. Based on fitting two negative binomial distributions, any barcode sub-cluster with under 20% of the maximum read count was discarded. TCRdb reprocessed the public reads (quality trimming at Q25 with fastp, clone calling with MiXCR) and kept in-frame beta chains. Rows matching on CDR3 protein sequence are summarized as one entry with the most common DNA and genes. The V and J calls and clone size come from TCRdb's table, not from the authors' own analysis. The sample table records some 320,000 distinct CDR3 sequences; about a quarter of these occur just once. The ten biggest clones cover 0.74% of the sample.

V and J are trimmed by 0 bases and 5 bases, and the gene matches miss 11 bases of the junction. The germline V gene (reference sequence) yields MNHNY for CDR1 and SVGAGI for CDR2. From the cysteine through the phenylalanine, the CDR3 covers 17 amino acids. Just CDR3 DNA is preserved here, 51 bases in frame from base 1. The rearrangement joined TRBV6-6 to TRBJ2-5; the central 8 bases match TRBD2. Sequencing input: naive CD8+ T cells from blood, with Jurkat cell RNA spiked in. The cell subset or site label corresponds to: FACS-sorted CD8+CD4-CCR7+CD45RA+ naive T cells. The source is a human donor in good health. Some libraries in this study had Jurkat cell RNA spiked in. In nucleotides, the sequence is TGTGCCAGCAGTTACTCTTGGACTGGCGGGGGGTCTGAGACCCAGTACTTC. Its product reads: CASSYSWTGGGSETQYF.